This T cell receptor (beta chain) stems from a study of blood T cells in healthy people across ages. Study results and caveats: It was held that diversity estimates obtained from one million T cells represented underestimates.

This clonotype was observed once. The antigen is not known. Primers used in a second PCR of roughly 7 to 11 cycles were a sample-barcoded 5' primer and a J-beta primer mix. Using its own MiXCR run on the 5' RACE reads, TCRdb lists one record per CDR3 protein. The sample carries approximately 1,000,000 distinct CDR3 sequences, under 55% recorded once. The germline V gene has CDR1 DFQATT and CDR2 SNEGSKA (reference sequence). V dropped 3 bases and J dropped 10 bases, with 16 bases sitting between them. This CDR3 has 13 residues. V is TRBV20-1 and J is TRBJ2-1; D call uncertain. The receptor's source is a woman aged 55-69 years in good health. Sequenced: blood. The DNA of the CDR3 is TGCAGTGCTAGCCCTCAGCTAGGAAGCGAGCAGTTCTTC. Amino acids: CSASPQLGSEQFF.